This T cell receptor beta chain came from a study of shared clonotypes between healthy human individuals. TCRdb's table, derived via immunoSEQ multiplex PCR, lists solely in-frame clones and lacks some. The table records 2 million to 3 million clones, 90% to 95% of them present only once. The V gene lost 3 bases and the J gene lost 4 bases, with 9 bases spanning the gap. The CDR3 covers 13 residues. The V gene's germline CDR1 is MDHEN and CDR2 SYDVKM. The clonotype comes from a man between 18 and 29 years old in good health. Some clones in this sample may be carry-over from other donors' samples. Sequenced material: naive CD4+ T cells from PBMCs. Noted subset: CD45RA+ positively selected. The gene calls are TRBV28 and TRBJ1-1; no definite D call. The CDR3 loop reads CASSFSAGTEAFF. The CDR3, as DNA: TGTGCCAGCAGTTTTTCCGCTGGCACTGAAGCTTTCTTT. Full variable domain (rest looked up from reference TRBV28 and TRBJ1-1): DVKVTQSSRYLVKRTGEKVFLECVQDMDHENMFWYRQDPGLGLRLIYFSYDVKMKEKGDIPEGYSVSREKKERFSLILESASTNQTSMYLCASSFSAGTEAFFGQGTRLTVV.